The 27 T cell receptor beta chains reported below all come from one sample, sequenced in a study of Ad26.COV2.S vaccination and SARS-CoV-2 variants. Data came from immunoSEQ multiplex PCR; TCRdb stores just in-frame clones and leaves some out. The sample includes 300,000 to 400,000 clones, approximately 81% of them seen just once. Treatment here: about 20 received Ad26.COV2.S at low or high dose, single or two shots; five or six received placebo; per-sample allocation not given. Material that was analyzed had been drawn on day 63 after the first vaccine or placebo injection. The material sequenced was peripheral blood, taken in a trial of Ad26.COV2.S vaccine versus placebo. The receptors here all came from a person between 18 and 65 years old who received the Ad26.COV2.S COVID-19 vaccine or a placebo.

The genes are TRBV7-2 and TRBJ1-1, with TRBD1 identical over 9 bases. CDR1 is SGHTA, CDR2 FQGNSA, per germline. The junction had 4 bases not matched to a gene; V was cut back by 4 bases and J by 4 bases. The CDR3 runs to 14 residues. The CDR3 sequence: CASSSQGALTEAFF. Here the CDR3 DNA reads TGTGCCAGCAGCTCACAGGGGGCGCTCACTGAAGCTTTCTTT.

The CDR3 is CASSQDWSSGPVNSPLHF. As DNA, the CDR3 is TGTGCCAGCAGCCAAGATTGGTCCAGCGGACCCGTGAATTCACCCCTCCACTTT. The chain links TRBV14 to TRBJ1-6; D is unresolved. The germline CDR1 and CDR2 sequences are SGHDN and FVKESK. CDR3 length: 18 residues. The V gene lost 0 bases and the J gene lost 7 bases, with 19 bases spanning the gap.

The V call is TRBV19, the J call TRBJ2-7, with a tentative D call TRBD2 (6 bases). The CDR3 extends over 16 amino acids. The germline gives CDR1 LNHDA, CDR2 SQIVND (reference sequence). With 2 bases removed from V and 1 base from J, the gap between germline ends came to 15 bases. The CDR3 protein is CASSISGGGRSYEQYF. The CDR3 DNA sequence: TGTGCCAGTAGTATATCCGGGGGTGGAAGATCCTACGAGCAGTACTTC.

This clone was observed once. This rearrangement joins TRBV10-3 to TRBJ1-5; 7 bases are shared with TRBD1. Trimming took 10 bases from V and 6 from J; bases not matched to a gene: 15. The CDR3 runs to 15 residues. Germline-derived CDR1 and CDR2 are ENHRY and SYGVKD. The CDR3 region is CATLGGTDLRQPQHF. CDR3 DNA sequence: TGTGCCACCCTGGGTGGGACAGACCTCCGTCAGCCCCAGCATTTT.

In its sample, this clone was seen once. The gene calls are TRBV5-1 and TRBJ2-5, with TRBD2 matching over 13 bases. Trimming took 1 base from V and 2 from J; bases not matched to a gene: 8. CDR1 and CDR2 (germline): SGHRS, YFSETQ. The length of the CDR3 is 18 residues. The DNA for the CDR3 is TGCGCCAGCAGCTTGCGTGCCGGGACTAGCGGGACACAAGAGACCCAGTACTTC. Protein: CASSLRAGTSGTQETQYF.

J is TRBJ1-2 and V is TRBV5-6; D possibly corresponds to TRBD1 (6 bases). The CDR3 is 14 amino acids. Germline V gives CDR1 SGHDT, CDR2 YYEEEE. V was clipped by 4 bases and J by 4 bases, with 14 bases between them. The DNA for the CDR3 is TGTGCCAGCAGCCCCGGGGGGGGCGGCTATGGCTACACCTTC. Its protein product is CASSPGGGGYGYTF. The whole variable domain, filled in from reference TRBV5-6 and TRBJ1-2, reads DAGVTQSPTHLIKTRGQQVTLRCSPKSGHDTVSWYQQALGQGPQFIFQYYEEEERQRGNFPDRFSGHQFPNYSSELNVNALLLGDSALYLCASSPGGGGYGYTFGSGTRLTVV.

This rearrangement joins TRBV6-6 to TRBJ2-7, with 7 bases matching TRBD2. V lost 0 bases to trimming and J lost 4 bases; unmatched junction nucleotides: 6. The CDR3 is 15 amino acids. Germline V CDR1 and CDR2: MNHNY, SVGAGI (reference sequence). DNA of the CDR3: TGTGCCAGCAGTTACTCGAAACGGGAGGATTACGAGCAGTACTTC. Translating gives CASSYSKREDYEQYF.

This sequence joins TRBV6-5 and TRBJ1-2, with 7 bases identical to TRBD1. J lost 2 bases, V lost 2 bases, and 5 bases had no gene match. This CDR3 contains 15 residues. Germline assignment: CDR1 MNHEY and CDR2 SVGAGI. In DNA, the CDR3 is TGTGCCAGCAGTTACCTAAAGACAGGGAACTATGGCTACACCTTC. Amino acid sequence: CASSYLKTGNYGYTF.

This chain connects TRBV6-5 to TRBJ2-7; D is possibly TRBD1 (5 bases). CDR1 is MNHEY and CDR2 is SVGAGI in the germline V gene. The V end lost 0 bases, the J end lost 4 bases, and 13 bases lay between the germline ends. The CDR3 sequence is 15 residues long. CDR3 region: CASSYSQGFSYEQYF. The DNA of the CDR3 is TGTGCCAGCAGTTACTCTCAGGGTTTTAGTTACGAGCAGTACTTC.

The chain carries TRBV30 and TRBJ2-1; 8 positions match TRBD2. CDR1 GTSNPN and CDR2 SVGIG come from the germline V gene (reference sequence). The CDR3 runs to 15 residues. V was pared by 3 bases and J by 6 bases, with 10 bases of the junction left unmatched. The CDR3 sequence is CAWSGAVRGGNEQFF. CDR3 DNA sequence: TGTGCCTGGAGCGGGGCGGTTCGGGGGGGCAATGAGCAGTTCTTC.

DNA for the CDR3: TGTGCCAGCAGTGAATGGGAGCCTCCGACTGAAGCTTTCTTT. It is translated as CASSEWEPPTEAFF. The chain recombines TRBV25-1 with TRBJ1-1; D call uncertain. The V gene lost 1 base and the J gene lost 5 bases, with 11 bases spanning the gap. The CDR3 is 14 residues long. Looked up from germline, CDR1 is MGHDK and CDR2 is SYGVNS.

This sequence joins TRBV29-1 and TRBJ1-1; D is undetermined. CDR3 length equals 13 residues. From germline, CDR1 is SQVTM and CDR2 ANQGSEA. The ends were cut back, 1 base at V and 0 bases at J, with 6 bases in the middle. In DNA, the CDR3 is TGCAGCGTTGAAGGTAGGGTGAACACTGAAGCTTTCTTT. Translating it yields CSVEGRVNTEAFF.

The genes are TRBV6-5 and TRBJ1-1; 7 bases align to TRBD1. The CDR3 consists of 15 residues. The V gene end was trimmed by 6 bases and the J gene end by 0 bases; junction bases not matched to a gene: 7. CDR1 and CDR2 from the germline V gene are MNHEY and SVGAGI. The CDR3 bases are TGTGCCAGCAGGCCTCCGGGACAGATGAACACTGAAGCTTTCTTT. Encoded protein: CASRPPGQMNTEAFF.

The chain carries TRBV13 and TRBJ1-5, with D possibly matching TRBD1 (6 bases). V was pared by 1 base and J by 9 bases, with 31 bases between. This CDR3 is built from 20 residues. Looked up from germline, CDR1 is PRHDT and CDR2 is FYEKMQ (reference sequence). CDR3 amino acids: CASSLVTSRDKSTGVRPQHF. The DNA for the CDR3 is TGTGCCAGCAGCTTAGTTACCAGCAGGGACAAATCTACCGGGGTACGGCCCCAGCATTTT.

This clone appeared once. V usage is TRBV19 and J usage is TRBJ2-1, with D possibly matching TRBD2 (6 bases). The CDR3 contains 15 residues. In germline, CDR1 is LNHDA, CDR2 SQIVND (reference sequence). With 3 bases removed from V and 4 bases from J, the gap between germline ends came to 13 bases. CDR3 residues: CASSILGGHYNEQFF. The CDR3 region has the DNA TGTGCCAGTAGTATTCTGGGAGGCCATTACAATGAGCAGTTCTTC.

This chain uses TRBV3-1 (or the pseudogene TRBV3-2) with TRBJ2-6, with D perhaps TRBD2 (5 bases). Between the trimmed V and J ends, which lost 0 bases and 0 bases, there was a span of 18 bases. Germline V CDR1 and CDR2: LGHDT, YNNKEL (reference sequence). This CDR3 contains 20 residues. CDR3 sequence (DNA): TGTGCCAGCAGCCAAGAGAGGTCTGGGCGGACTTACTCTGGGGCCAACGTCCTGACTTTC. Residues: CASSQERSGRTYSGANVLTF.

This clone was counted a single time. The chain couples TRBV4-1 to TRBJ2-1; 10 bases map to TRBD2. V lost 2 bases, J lost 3 bases, and 7 bases stayed unmatched. The CDR3 spans 17 residues. Germline V gene lookup returns CDR1 MGHRA and CDR2 YSYEKL. In DNA, the CDR3 is TGCGCCAGCAGCCAAAGAACTAGCGGGGAGCACTACAATGAGCAGTTCTTC. It is translated as CASSQRTSGEHYNEQFF.

J is TRBJ2-6 and V is TRBV28, with 11 bases lining up with TRBD2. Germline V gene data show CDR1 as MDHEN and CDR2 as SYDVKM. V trimming: 7 bases; J trimming: 1 base; junction bases outside the gene matches: 3. There are 16 residues in the CDR3. This CDR3 reads CASMASGGSGANVLTF. The CDR3 DNA reads as TGTGCCAGCATGGCTAGCGGGGGGTCTGGGGCCAACGTCCTGACTTTC.

V is TRBV3-1 (or the pseudogene TRBV3-2) and J is TRBJ1-2; possibly TRBD1 for D (6 bases). Germline V CDR1 and CDR2: LGHDT, YNNKEL (reference sequence). V lost 6 bases, J lost 3 bases, and 23 bases lay in between. The CDR3 runs 17 residues. This chain's CDR3 is CASRGRRGAHGDYGYTF. CDR3 bases: TGTGCCAGCAGAGGGAGGAGGGGGGCCCATGGGGACTATGGCTACACCTTC.

This rearrangement joins TRBV5-6 to TRBJ1-2; TRBD1 might be the D (5 bases). CDR3 length equals 14 residues. The germline V gene encodes CDR1 SGHDT and CDR2 YYEEEE. The ends were cut back, 4 bases at V and 3 bases at J, with 13 bases in the middle. CDR3 sequence reads: CASSRTGTHYGYTF. The CDR3 DNA sequence: TGTGCCAGCAGCCGGACCGGGACCCACTATGGCTACACCTTC.

This clone was seen only a few times. This chain connects TRBV5-1 to TRBJ2-7; 9 bases fit TRBD2. The germline gives CDR1 SGHRS, CDR2 YFSETQ. Trimming took 5 bases from V and 6 from J; bases not matched to a gene: 9. This CDR3 region has 14 residues. For the CDR3, the DNA is TGCGCCAGCAGATTAGTTAGCGGGAGTTCCGAGCAGTACTTC. Amino acids: CASRLVSGSSEQYF.

The chain uses TRBV7-2 and TRBJ2-3; D perhaps matches TRBD1 (5 bases). The CDR3 is 15 amino acids. The germline V gene encodes CDR1 SGHTA and CDR2 FQGNSA. V gave up 7 bases and J gave up 6 bases, with 20 bases separating them. The CDR3, as DNA: TGTGCCAGCAAGGACACCGGCACGAGATTGGATACGCAGTATTTT. This sequence encodes CASKDTGTRLDTQYF.

V is TRBV20-1 and J is TRBJ2-3, with D perhaps matching TRBD2 (6 bases). The CDR3 spans 16 residues. Germline V CDR1 and CDR2: DFQATT, SNEGSKA (reference sequence). Trimming pared 3 bases from V and 0 bases from J, leaving 16 bases between. The CDR3 coding sequence is TGCAGTGCTAGTGTCCGGGGGAAGACTAGCACAGATACGCAGTATTTT. Translating gives CSASVRGKTSTDTQYF.

The V call is TRBV27, the J call TRBJ2-7; a possible D gene is TRBD1 (5 bases). V was shortened by 1 base and J by 3 bases, with 10 bases between the two germline ends. This CDR3 is 14 amino acids long. Looked up from germline, CDR1 is MNHEY and CDR2 is SMNVEV (reference sequence). CDR3: CASSLYPRGYEQYF. CDR3 DNA: TGTGCCAGCAGTTTATACCCTAGGGGCTACGAGCAGTACTTC.

The chain is built from TRBV6-4 and TRBJ1-6; a possible D gene is TRBD1 (6 bases). The CDR3 consists of 14 residues. CDR1 and CDR2 (germline): MRHNA, SNTAGT. Trimming shortened V by 2 bases and J by 6 bases, and 8 bases separated the two germline ends. CDR3 sequence: CASSDQGFNSPLHF. In DNA, the CDR3 is TGTGCCAGCAGTGACCAGGGGTTTAATTCACCCCTCCACTTT.

The CDR3: CASSLGTWGAMVQYF. The CDR3 DNA sequence: TGTGCCAGCAGCTTGGGAACTTGGGGGGCGATGGTTCAGTACTTC. V is TRBV5-5 and J is TRBJ2-4, with D perhaps being TRBD1 or TRBD2 (6 bases each). The CDR3 runs to 15 residues. V was trimmed by 0 bases and J by 11 bases, leaving 18 bases between them. Germline values: CDR1 SGHKS, CDR2 YYEKEE (reference sequence).

This chain uses TRBV6-1 with TRBJ2-3; D may correspond to TRBD1 or TRBD2 (7 bases each). Germline V gene lookup returns CDR1 MNHNS and CDR2 SASEGT. CDR3 size: 15 residues. With 3 bases removed from V and 4 bases from J, the gap between germline ends came to 14 bases. CDR3 sequence: CASSEGGGLADTQYF. In DNA form, the CDR3 reads TGTGCCAGCAGTGAGGGAGGGGGCTTGGCAGATACGCAGTATTTT.